Here is one T cell receptor (beta chain) with its context. This sample stems from a study of blood T cell repertoires in COVID-19. Study context: The United States, Italy and Spain supplied acute and convalescent COVID-19 samples. T cells, B-cell-depleted T cells, or PBMCs provided the cDNA or gDNA that served as material.

This CDR3 region has 15 residues. CDR1 and CDR2 (germline): SEHNR, FQNEAQ (reference sequence). The V end was cut by 6 bases, the J end by 4 bases, with 18 bases between. As originally analysed: Using reference gene primer amplification, nucleated cell counts were estimated. Produced via immunoSEQ multiplex PCR; TCRdb's table is partial and in-frame only. D and trimming come from the DNA, and the V and J calls and clone size come from that table. The sample consists of around 150,000 clones, almost 90% of them appearing once. The chain employs TRBV7-9 and TRBJ1-2; D is possibly TRBD1 (6 bases). The receptor's source is a man aged 45 to 65 with active or convalescent COVID-19. Source material: peripheral blood. CDR3 sequence reads: CASSPKTTGSYGYTF. The CDR3 DNA is TGTGCCAGCAGTCCAAAAACGACAGGTTCCTATGGCTACACCTTC.